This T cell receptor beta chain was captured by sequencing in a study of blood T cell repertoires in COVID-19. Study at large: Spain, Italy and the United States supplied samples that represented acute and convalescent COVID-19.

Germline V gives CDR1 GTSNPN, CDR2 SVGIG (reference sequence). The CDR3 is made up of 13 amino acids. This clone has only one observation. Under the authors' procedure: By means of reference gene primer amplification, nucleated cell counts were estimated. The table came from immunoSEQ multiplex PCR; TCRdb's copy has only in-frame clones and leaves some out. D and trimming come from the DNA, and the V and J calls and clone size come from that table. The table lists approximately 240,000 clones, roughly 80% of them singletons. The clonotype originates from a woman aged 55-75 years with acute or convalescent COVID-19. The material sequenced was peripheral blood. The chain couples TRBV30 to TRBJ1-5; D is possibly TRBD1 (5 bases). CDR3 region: CAFAPGLEQPQHF. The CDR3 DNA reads TGTGCTTTCGCGCCAGGGCTGGAACAACCCCAGCATTTT.